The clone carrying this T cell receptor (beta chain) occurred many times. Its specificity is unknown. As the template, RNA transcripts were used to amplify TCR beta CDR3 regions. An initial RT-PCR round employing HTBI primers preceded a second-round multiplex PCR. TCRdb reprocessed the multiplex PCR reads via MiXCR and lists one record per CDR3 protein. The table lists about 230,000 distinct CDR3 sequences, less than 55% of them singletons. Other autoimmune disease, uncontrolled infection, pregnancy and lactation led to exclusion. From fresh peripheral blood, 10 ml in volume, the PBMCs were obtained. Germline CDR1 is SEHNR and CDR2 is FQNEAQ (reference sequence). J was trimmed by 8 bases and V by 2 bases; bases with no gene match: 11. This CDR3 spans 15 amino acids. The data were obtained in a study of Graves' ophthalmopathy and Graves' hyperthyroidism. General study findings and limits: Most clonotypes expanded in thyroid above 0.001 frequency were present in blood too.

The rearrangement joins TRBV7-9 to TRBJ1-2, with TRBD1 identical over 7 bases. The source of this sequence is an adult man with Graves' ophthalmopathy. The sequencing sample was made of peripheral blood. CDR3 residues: CASSLIATGIGGYTF. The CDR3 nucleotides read TGTGCCAGCAGCTTAATCGCGACAGGGATTGGAGGCTACACCTTC.